The 3 T cell receptor beta chains in this list originate from one sample, sequenced in a study of beta chain features in type 1 diabetes. The study reverse transcribed the entire isolated RNA, so it sequenced expressed TCRB transcripts. The data were produced by immunoSEQ multiplex PCR, yet TCRdb's version contains in-frame clones alone and is incomplete. This sample has roughly 380,000 clones, with 15% to 20% found just once. Sequenced material: naive CD4+ T cells from blood. These receptors originate from a woman aged 18-29 years in good health.

This chain uses TRBV5-1 with TRBJ2-2; the D gene is possibly TRBD1 (6 bases). V lost 4 bases, J lost 6 bases, and 10 bases lay in between. CDR3 length: 13 amino acids. Per germline, CDR1 SGHRS and CDR2 YFSETQ. The CDR3 loop is CASSEQGSGELFF. The CDR3 DNA follows: TGCGCCAGCAGCGAACAGGGCTCCGGGGAGCTGTTTTTT.

This clone has a handful of counts. The chain combines TRBV9 with TRBJ2-6; the D gene is possibly TRBD2 (7 bases). This CDR3 is 18 amino acids long. CDR1 SGDLS and CDR2 YYNGEE come from the germline V gene. V gave up 0 bases and J gave up 2 bases, with 15 bases separating them. The CDR3 sequence is CASSVAGGTGPGANVLTF. As DNA, the CDR3 is TGTGCCAGCAGCGTAGCGGGGGGCACAGGACCTGGGGCCAACGTCCTGACTTTC. The whole variable domain, remainder taken from reference TRBV9 and TRBJ2-6, is DSGVTQTPKHLITATGQRVTLRCSPRSGDLSVYWYQQSLDQGLQFLIQYYNGEERAKGNILERFSAQQFPDLHSELNLSSLELGDSALYFCASSVAGGTGPGANVLTFGAGSRLTVL.

This clone was seen a handful of times. V gene TRBV30 combines with J gene TRBJ1-5, with D possibly matching TRBD1 (5 bases). The germline V gene has CDR1 GTSNPN and CDR2 SVGIG (reference sequence). Trimming pared 3 bases from V and 1 base from J, leaving 13 bases between. CDR3 size: 15 residues. CDR3 sequence reads: CAWSPRTTSNQPQHF. CDR3 in DNA: TGTGCCTGGAGCCCCCGGACAACCAGCAATCAGCCCCAGCATTTT.